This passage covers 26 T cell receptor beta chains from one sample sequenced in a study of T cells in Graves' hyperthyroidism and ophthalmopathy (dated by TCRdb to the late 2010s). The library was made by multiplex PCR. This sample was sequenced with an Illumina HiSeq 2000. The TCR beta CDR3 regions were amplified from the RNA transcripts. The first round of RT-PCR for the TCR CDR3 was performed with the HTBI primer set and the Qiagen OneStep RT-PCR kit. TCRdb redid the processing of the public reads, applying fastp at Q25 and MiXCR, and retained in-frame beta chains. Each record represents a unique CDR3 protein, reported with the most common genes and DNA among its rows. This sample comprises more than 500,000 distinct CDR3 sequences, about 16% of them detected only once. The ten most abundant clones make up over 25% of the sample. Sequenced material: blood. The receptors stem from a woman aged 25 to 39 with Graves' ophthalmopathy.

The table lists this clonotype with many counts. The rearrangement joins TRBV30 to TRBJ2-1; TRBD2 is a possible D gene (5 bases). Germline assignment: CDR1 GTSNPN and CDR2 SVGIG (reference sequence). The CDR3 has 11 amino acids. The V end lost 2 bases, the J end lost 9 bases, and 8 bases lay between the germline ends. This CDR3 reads CAWSPGSEQFF. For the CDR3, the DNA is TGTGCCTGGAGTCCGGGGAGTGAGCAGTTCTTC.

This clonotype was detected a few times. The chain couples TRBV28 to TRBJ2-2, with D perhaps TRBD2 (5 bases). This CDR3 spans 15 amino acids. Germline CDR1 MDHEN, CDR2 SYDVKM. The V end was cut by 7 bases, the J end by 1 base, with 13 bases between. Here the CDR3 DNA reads TGTGCCAGCAATCCCCGGGGAGTGAACACCGGGGAGCTGTTTTTT. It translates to CASNPRGVNTGELFF. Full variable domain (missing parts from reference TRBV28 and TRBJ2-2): DVKVTQSSRYLVKRTGEKVFLECVQDMDHENMFWYRQDPGLGLRLIYFSYDVKMKEKGDIPEGYSVSREKKERFSLILESASTNQTSMYLCASNPRGVNTGELFFGEGSRLTVL.

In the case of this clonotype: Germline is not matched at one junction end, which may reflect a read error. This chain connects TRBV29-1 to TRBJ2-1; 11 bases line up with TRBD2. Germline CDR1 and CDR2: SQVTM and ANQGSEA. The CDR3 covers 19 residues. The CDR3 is CSVEPGLAEGARSYNERFF. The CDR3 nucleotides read TGCAGCGTTGAGCCGGGACTAGCGGAGGGGGCTCGCTCCTACAATGAGCGGTTCTTC.

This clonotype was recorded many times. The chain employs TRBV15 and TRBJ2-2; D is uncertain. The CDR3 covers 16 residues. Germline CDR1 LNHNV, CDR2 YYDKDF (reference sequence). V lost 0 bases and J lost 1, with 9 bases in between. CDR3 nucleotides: TGTGCCACCAGCAGAGAGGGAAAGAGGAACACCGGGGAGCTGTTTTTT. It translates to CATSREGKRNTGELFF.

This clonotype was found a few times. In DNA, the CDR3 is TGCGCCAGCAGCTTAACCCCCGGACAGGTGAGCTACGAGCAGTACTTC. Amino acid sequence: CASSLTPGQVSYEQYF. The gene calls are TRBV5-1 and TRBJ2-7, with TRBD1 matching over 7 bases. Trimming took 2 bases from V and 3 from J; bases not matched to a gene: 11. This CDR3 has 16 amino acids. From germline, CDR1 is SGHRS and CDR2 YFSETQ.

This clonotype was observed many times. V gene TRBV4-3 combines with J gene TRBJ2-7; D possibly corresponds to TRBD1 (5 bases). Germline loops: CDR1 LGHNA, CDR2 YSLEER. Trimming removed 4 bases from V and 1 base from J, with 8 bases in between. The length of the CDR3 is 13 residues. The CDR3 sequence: CASSPPGSYEQYF. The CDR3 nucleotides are TGCGCCAGCAGCCCTCCAGGGTCCTACGAGCAGTACTTC.

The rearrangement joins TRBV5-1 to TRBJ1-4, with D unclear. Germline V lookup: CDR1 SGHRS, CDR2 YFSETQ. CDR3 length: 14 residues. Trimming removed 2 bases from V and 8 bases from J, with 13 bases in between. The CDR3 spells CASSFTAGGEKLFF. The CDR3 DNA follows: TGCGCCAGCAGCTTTACGGCTGGCGGCGAAAAACTGTTTTTT.

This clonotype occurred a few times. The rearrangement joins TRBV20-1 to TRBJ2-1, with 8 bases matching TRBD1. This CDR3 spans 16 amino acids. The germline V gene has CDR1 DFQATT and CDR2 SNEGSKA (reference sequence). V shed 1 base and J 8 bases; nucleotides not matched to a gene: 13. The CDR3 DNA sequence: TGCAGTGCTAGAGTCCCCGGACAGGGTATTAAGTATGAGCAGTTCTTC. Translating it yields CSARVPGQGIKYEQFF.

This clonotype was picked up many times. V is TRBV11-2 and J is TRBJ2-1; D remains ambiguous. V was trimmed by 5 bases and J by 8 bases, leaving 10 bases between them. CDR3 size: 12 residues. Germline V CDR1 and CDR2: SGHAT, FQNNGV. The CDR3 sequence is CASSRDGDEQFF. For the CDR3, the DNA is TGTGCCAGCAGCCGTGATGGGGATGAGCAGTTCTTC.

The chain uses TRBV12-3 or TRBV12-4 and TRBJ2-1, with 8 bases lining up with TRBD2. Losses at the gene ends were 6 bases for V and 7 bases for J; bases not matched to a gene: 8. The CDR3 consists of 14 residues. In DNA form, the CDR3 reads TGTGCCAGCAGGCGGGCTAGCGGGCAGAATGAGCAGTTCTTC. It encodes CASRRASGQNEQFF.

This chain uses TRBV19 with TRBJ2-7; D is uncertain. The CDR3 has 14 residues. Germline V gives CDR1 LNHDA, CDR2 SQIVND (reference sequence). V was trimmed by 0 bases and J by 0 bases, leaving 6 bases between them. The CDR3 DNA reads TGTGCCAGTAGTATAGATTGGTTCTCCTACGAGCAGTACTTC. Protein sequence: CASSIDWFSYEQYF. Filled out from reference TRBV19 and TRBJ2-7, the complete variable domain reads DGGITQSPKYLFRKEGQNVTLSCEQNLNHDAMYWYRQDPGQGLRLIYYSQIVNDFQKGDIAEGYSVSREKKESFPLTVTSAQKNPTAFYLCASSIDWFSYEQYFGPGTRLTVT.

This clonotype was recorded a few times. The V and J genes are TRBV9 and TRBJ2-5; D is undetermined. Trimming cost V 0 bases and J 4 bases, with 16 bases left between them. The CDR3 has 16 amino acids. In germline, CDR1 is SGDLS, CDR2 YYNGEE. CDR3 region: CASSVGIAPPGETQYF. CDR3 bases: TGTGCCAGCAGCGTAGGGATTGCACCCCCCGGAGAGACCCAGTACTTC.

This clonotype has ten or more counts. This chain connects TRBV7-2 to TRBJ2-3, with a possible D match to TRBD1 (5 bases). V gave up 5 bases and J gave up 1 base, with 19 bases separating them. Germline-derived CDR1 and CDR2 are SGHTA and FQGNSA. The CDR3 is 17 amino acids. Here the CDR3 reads CASSGRVRRSGTDTQYF. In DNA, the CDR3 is TGTGCCAGCAGCGGCAGGGTTCGACGGAGTGGCACAGATACGCAGTATTTT.

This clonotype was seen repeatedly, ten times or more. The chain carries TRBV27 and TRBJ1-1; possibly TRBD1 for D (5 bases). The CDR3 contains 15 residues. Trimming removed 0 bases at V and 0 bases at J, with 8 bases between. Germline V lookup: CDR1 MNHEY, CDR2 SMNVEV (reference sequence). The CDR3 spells CASSLSSGLNTEAFF. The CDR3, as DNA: TGTGCCAGCAGTTTATCATCGGGGCTGAACACTGAAGCTTTCTTT.

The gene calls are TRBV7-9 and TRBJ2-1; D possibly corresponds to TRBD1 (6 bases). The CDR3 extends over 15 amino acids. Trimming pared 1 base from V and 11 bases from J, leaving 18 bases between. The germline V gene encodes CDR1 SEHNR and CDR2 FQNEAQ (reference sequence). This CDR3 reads CASSLGGRTGTQQFF. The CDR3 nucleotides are TGTGCCAGCAGCTTAGGTGGGAGAACCGGGACACAGCAGTTCTTC.

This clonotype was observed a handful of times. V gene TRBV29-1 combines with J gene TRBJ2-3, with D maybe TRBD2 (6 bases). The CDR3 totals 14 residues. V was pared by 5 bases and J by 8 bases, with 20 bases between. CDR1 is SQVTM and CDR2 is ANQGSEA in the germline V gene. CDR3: CSVWEHSAGGTQYF. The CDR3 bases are TGCAGCGTTTGGGAACATTCAGCGGGCGGTACGCAGTATTTT.

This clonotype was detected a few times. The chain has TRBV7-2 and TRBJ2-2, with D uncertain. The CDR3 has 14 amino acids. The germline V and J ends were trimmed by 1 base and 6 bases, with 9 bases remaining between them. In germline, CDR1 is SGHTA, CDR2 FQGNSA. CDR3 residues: CASSLGGRSGELFF. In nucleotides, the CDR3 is TGTGCCAGCAGCTTAGGGGGTCGGTCCGGGGAGCTGTTTTTT.

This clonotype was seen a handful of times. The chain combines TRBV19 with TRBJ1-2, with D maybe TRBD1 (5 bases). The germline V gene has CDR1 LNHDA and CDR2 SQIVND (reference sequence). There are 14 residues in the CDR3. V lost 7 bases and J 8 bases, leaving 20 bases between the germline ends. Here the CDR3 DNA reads TGTGCCAGTACCGCTATACAGGCCACTTGGGGCTACACCTTC. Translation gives CASTAIQATWGYTF.

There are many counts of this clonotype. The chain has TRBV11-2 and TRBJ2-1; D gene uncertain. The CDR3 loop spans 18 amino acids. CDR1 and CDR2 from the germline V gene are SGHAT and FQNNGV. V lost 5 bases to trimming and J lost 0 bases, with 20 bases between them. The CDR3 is CASSPAAWGRSSYNEQFF. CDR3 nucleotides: TGTGCCAGCAGCCCCGCGGCCTGGGGTCGCAGCTCCTACAATGAGCAGTTCTTC.

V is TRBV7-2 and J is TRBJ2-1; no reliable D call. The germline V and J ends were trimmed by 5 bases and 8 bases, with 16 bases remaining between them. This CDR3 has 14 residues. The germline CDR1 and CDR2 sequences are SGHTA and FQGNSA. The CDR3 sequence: CASSPGPSLDEQFF. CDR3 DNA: TGTGCCAGCAGCCCCGGCCCCTCGCTAGATGAGCAGTTCTTC.

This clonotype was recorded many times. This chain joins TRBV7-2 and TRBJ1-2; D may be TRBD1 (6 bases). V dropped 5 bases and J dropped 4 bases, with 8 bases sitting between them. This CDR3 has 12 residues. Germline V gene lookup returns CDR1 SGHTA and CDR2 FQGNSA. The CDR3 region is CASSGQFYGYTF. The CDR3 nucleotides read TGTGCCAGCAGCGGACAGTTCTATGGCTACACCTTC.

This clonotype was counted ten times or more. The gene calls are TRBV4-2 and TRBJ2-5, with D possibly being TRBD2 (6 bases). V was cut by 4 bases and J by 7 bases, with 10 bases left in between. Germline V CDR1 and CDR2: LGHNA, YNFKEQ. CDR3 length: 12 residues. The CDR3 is CASSLARGTQYF. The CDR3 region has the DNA TGTGCCAGCAGCCTAGCGCGGGGGACCCAGTACTTC.

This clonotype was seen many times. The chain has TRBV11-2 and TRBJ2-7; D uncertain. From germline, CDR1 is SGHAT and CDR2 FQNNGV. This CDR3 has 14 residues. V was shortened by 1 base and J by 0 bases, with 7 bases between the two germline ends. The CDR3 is CASSLGVSSYEQYF. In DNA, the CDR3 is TGTGCCAGCAGCTTAGGTGTCAGCTCCTACGAGCAGTACTTC.

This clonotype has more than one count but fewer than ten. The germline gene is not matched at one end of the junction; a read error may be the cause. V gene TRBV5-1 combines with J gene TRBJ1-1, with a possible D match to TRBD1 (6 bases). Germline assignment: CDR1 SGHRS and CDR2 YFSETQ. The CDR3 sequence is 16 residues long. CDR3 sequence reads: CASSLRGGARNTEAFF. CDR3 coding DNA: TGTGCCAGCAGCTTAAGGGGGGGCGCTCGAAACACTGAAGCTTTCTTT.

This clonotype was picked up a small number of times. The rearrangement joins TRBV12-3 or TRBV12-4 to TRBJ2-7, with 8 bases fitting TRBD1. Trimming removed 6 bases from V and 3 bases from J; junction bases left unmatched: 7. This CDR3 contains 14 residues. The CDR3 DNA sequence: TGTGCCAGCAGAGCGACAGGGGTCCACTACGAGCAGTACTTC. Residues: CASRATGVHYEQYF.

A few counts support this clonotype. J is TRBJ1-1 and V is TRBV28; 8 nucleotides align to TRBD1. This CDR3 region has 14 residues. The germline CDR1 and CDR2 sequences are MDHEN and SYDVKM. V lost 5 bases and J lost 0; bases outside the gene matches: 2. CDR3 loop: CASSDRGMNTEAFF. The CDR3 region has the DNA TGTGCCAGCAGTGACAGGGGTATGAACACTGAAGCTTTCTTT.